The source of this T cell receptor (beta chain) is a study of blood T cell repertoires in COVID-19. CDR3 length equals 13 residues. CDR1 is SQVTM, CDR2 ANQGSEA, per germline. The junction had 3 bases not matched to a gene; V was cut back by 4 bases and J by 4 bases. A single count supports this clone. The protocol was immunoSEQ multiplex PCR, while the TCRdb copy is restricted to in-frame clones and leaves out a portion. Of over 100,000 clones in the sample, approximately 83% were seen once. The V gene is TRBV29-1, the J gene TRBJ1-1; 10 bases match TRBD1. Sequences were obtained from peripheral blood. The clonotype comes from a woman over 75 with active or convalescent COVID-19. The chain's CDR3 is CSVVGQGSTEAFF. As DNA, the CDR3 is TGCAGCGTTGTGGGACAGGGGAGCACTGAAGCTTTCTTT.